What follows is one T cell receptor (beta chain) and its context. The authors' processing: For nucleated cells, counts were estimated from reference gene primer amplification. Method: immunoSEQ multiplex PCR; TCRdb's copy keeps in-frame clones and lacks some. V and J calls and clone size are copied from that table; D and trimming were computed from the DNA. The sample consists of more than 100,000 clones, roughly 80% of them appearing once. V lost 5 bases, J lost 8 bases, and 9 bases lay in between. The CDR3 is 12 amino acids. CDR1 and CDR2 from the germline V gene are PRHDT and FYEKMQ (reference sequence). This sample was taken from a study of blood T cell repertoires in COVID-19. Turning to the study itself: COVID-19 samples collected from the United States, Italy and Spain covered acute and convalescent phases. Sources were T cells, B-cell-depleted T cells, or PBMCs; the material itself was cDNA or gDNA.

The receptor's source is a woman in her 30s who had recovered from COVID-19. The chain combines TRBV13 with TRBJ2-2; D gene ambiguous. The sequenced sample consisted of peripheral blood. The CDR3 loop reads CASSPQRGELFF. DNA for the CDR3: TGTGCCAGCAGCCCCCAGCGAGGGGAGCTGTTTTTT.